These 28 T cell receptor beta chains originate from one sample sequenced in a study of blood T cell repertoires in COVID-19 (dated by TCRdb to the early 2020s). The library was built by means of the immunoSEQ multiplex PCR assay. In its TCRdb copy, this immuneACCESS table keeps in-frame sequences only and misses some clones. Where compared with another copy, unresolved V genes explain less than half of these, and the others have no known cause. The sample table holds 23,000 or so clones, of which 86% were seen once. The ten largest make up about 25% of the sample. The sample taken for sequencing was peripheral blood. These receptors were taken from a human donor with active COVID-19. The donor label of this sample is uncertain.

The chain carries TRBV5-4 and TRBJ2-3, with TRBD2 identical over 8 bases. With V trimmed by 0 bases and J by 2 bases, 8 bases remained unmatched. The CDR3 consists of 17 residues. Germline V gene data show CDR1 as SGHNT and CDR2 as YYREEE (reference sequence). The CDR3 DNA sequence: TGTGCCAGCAGCTTGGCCCCAGGAGCGGGGGTCACAGATACGCAGTATTTT. Translation: CASSLAPGAGVTDTQYF.

The chain recombines TRBV4-2 with TRBJ2-5; 9 positions agree with TRBD2. This CDR3 is built from 15 residues. V was pared by 1 base and J by 4 bases, with 4 bases of the junction left unmatched. Germline lookup yields CDR1 LGHNA and CDR2 YNFKEQ. The CDR3 nucleotides read TGTGCCAGCAGCCAAGCCAGCGGGGGGCTAGAGACCCAGTACTTC. Translated: CASSQASGGLETQYF.

CDR3 residues: CASSRGANYGYTF. CDR3 bases: TGTGCCAGCAGTAGAGGCGCAAACTATGGCTACACCTTC. This chain uses TRBV6-5 with TRBJ1-2, with D unresolved. CDR3 length: 13 amino acids. Trimming cost V 5 bases and J 2 bases, with 9 bases left between them. Germline V gene sequence: CDR1 MNHEY, CDR2 SVGAGI.

The chain links TRBV25-1 to TRBJ1-2; the D is unclear. CDR1 MGHDK and CDR2 SYGVNS come from the germline V gene. Deletions cut 3 bases from V and 2 bases from J, with 16 bases between. The CDR3 loop spans 16 amino acids. The CDR3 region is CASSDITGGPNYGYTF. The CDR3 DNA sequence: TGTGCCAGCAGTGATATAACGGGAGGGCCAAACTATGGCTACACCTTC.

This clone has just a few counts. The rearrangement joins TRBV5-1 to TRBJ2-3, with a weak D call TRBD1 (6 bases). V lost 4 bases to trimming and J lost 0 bases, with 12 bases between them. The CDR3 spans 15 residues. Per germline, CDR1 SGHRS and CDR2 YFSETQ. CDR3 sequence: CASSGGRVSTDTQYF. In nucleotides, the CDR3 is TGCGCCAGCAGCGGGGGCAGAGTAAGCACAGATACGCAGTATTTT.

The chain carries TRBV3-1 (or the pseudogene TRBV3-2) and TRBJ1-2; D may be TRBD1 (6 bases). V lost 0 bases and J lost 4, with 15 bases in between. Germline V gene lookup returns CDR1 LGHDT and CDR2 YNNKEL (reference sequence). The CDR3 runs to 16 residues. The CDR3 sequence is CASSQDGAGQIYGYTF. In DNA form, the CDR3 reads TGTGCCAGCAGCCAAGATGGGGCAGGACAGATCTATGGCTACACCTTC.

V and J are TRBV10-2 and TRBJ1-1; D remains unclear. The CDR3 runs to 12 residues. Germline lookup yields CDR1 WSHSY and CDR2 SAAADI. Trimming stripped 6 bases from V and 1 base from J, with 6 bases between. The CDR3 spells CASRAGNTEAFF. The CDR3 nucleotides read TGCGCCAGCAGGGCAGGGAACACTGAAGCTTTCTTT.

The CDR3 nucleotides are TGTGCCAGCAGCTTAGATCCTCCGCTTCTTAGGAGGGACCAGCCCCAGCATTTT. Translated: CASSLDPPLLRRDQPQHF. V usage is TRBV7-8 and J usage is TRBJ1-5, with D perhaps TRBD1 (5 bases). CDR3 size: 18 residues. Germline V gene sequence: CDR1 SGHVS, CDR2 FQNEAQ. Trimming shortened V by 1 base and J by 7 bases, and 23 bases separated the two germline ends.

The rearrangement links TRBV7-2 to TRBJ1-5; 10 bases line up with TRBD1. Trimming removed 5 bases from V and 7 bases from J; junction bases left unmatched: 5. Germline assignment: CDR1 SGHTA and CDR2 FQGNSA. The CDR3 has 14 residues. CDR3 nucleotide sequence: TGTGCCAGCAGCCTGACAGGGGGCGACCAGCCCCAGCATTTT. Encoded protein: CASSLTGGDQPQHF.

CDR3 coding DNA: TGTGCCAGCAGCCCCGGGACTGGCGGATGGGAGAACACTGAAGCTTTCTTT. Its translation: CASSPGTGGWENTEAFF. The rearrangement uses TRBV4-2 and TRBJ1-1, with a weak D call TRBD1 (5 bases). Germline values: CDR1 LGHNA, CDR2 YNFKEQ. V was pared by 4 bases and J by 1 base, with 19 bases between. This CDR3 has 17 amino acids.

J is TRBJ2-1 and V is TRBV10-3, with D unresolved. This CDR3 contains 15 residues. The ends were cut back, 6 bases at V and 0 bases at J, with 12 bases in the middle. Germline assignment: CDR1 ENHRY and CDR2 SYGVKD. Here the CDR3 reads CAIRETPPSYNEQFF. DNA for the CDR3: TGTGCCATCAGGGAGACACCTCCCTCCTACAATGAGCAGTTCTTC.

The V gene is TRBV4-2, the J gene TRBJ2-7, with 8 bases matching TRBD2. V shed 4 bases and J 6 bases; nucleotides not matched to a gene: 11. From germline, CDR1 is LGHNA and CDR2 YNFKEQ. The CDR3 contains 15 residues. The CDR3 protein is CASSPPGGKGFEQYF. DNA for the CDR3: TGTGCCAGCAGCCCCCCGGGGGGGAAAGGGTTCGAGCAGTACTTC.

This clone was detected a few times. The V call is TRBV7-2, the J call TRBJ2-3; a possible D gene is TRBD1 (6 bases). V was shortened by 5 bases and J by 6 bases, with 15 bases between the two germline ends. The length of the CDR3 is 14 residues. Germline-derived CDR1 and CDR2 are SGHTA and FQGNSA. The CDR3 protein is CASSQNTGMDTQYF. In DNA form, the CDR3 reads TGTGCCAGCAGCCAGAATACAGGGATGGATACGCAGTATTTT.

The chain has TRBV6-5 and TRBJ2-1; 8 bases agree with TRBD1. This CDR3 contains 15 residues. Germline CDR1 is MNHEY and CDR2 is SVGAGI. V lost 7 bases to trimming and J lost 6 bases; unmatched junction nucleotides: 11. CDR3: CASTSETGVFNEQFF. The CDR3, as DNA: TGTGCCAGCACATCGGAGACAGGGGTTTTCAATGAGCAGTTCTTC.

The rearrangement uses TRBV10-3 and TRBJ1-6; TRBD1 matches at 7 bases. CDR1 ENHRY and CDR2 SYGVKD come from the germline V gene. Trimming took 8 bases from V and 9 from J; bases not matched to a gene: 4. The CDR3 sequence is 12 residues long. The CDR3 loop is CAIGQERSPLHF. CDR3 in DNA: TGTGCCATCGGACAGGAGCGTTCACCCCTCCACTTT.

The V gene is TRBV24-1, the J gene TRBJ2-6; TRBD2 might be the D (5 bases). This CDR3 comprises 18 residues. Trimming took off 1 base at V and 2 bases at J, with 14 bases between the two ends. From germline, CDR1 is KGHDR and CDR2 SFDVKD. The CDR3 nucleotides read TGTGCCACCAGTGATTTCTCGGCGGGTAGCGCTGGGGCCAACGTCCTGACTTTC. It specifies CATSDFSAGSAGANVLTF.

V and J are TRBV5-5 and TRBJ1-2; no definite D call. Germline V CDR1 and CDR2: SGHKS, YYEKEE (reference sequence). V lost 0 bases, J lost 2 bases, and 2 bases lay in between. This CDR3 has 12 residues. CDR3 DNA sequence: TGTGCCAGCAGCTTGGCAAACTATGGCTACACCTTC. Encoded protein: CASSLANYGYTF.

The rearrangement joins TRBV7-9 to TRBJ2-7, with D maybe TRBD1 (6 bases). Trimming cost V 6 bases and J 2 bases, with 17 bases left between them. The CDR3 totals 15 residues. Per germline, CDR1 SEHNR and CDR2 FQNEAQ (reference sequence). The CDR3 region is CASSTGLGSAYEQYF. CDR3 nucleotide sequence: TGTGCCAGCAGTACAGGGCTCGGTTCGGCCTACGAGCAGTACTTC.

V usage is TRBV7-3 and J usage is TRBJ2-1, with a possible D match to TRBD2 (6 bases). Germline CDR1 reads SGHTA; CDR2 reads FQGTGA. V was pared by 5 bases and J by 6 bases, with 17 bases between. The CDR3 runs to 15 residues. The chain's CDR3 is CASSRDRGSPNEQFF. The CDR3 coding sequence is TGTGCCAGCAGCCGCGATCGGGGGAGTCCCAATGAGCAGTTCTTC.

This clone appeared once. This chain links TRBV5-6 with TRBJ1-5; TRBD1 might be the D (6 bases). V lost 2 bases, J lost 4 bases, and 13 bases lay in between. The CDR3 is 15 amino acids. Germline CDR1 and CDR2: SGHDT and YYEEEE. The CDR3, as DNA: TGTGCCAGCAGCTTATGGACAGTTCCGAATCAGCCCCAGCATTTT. Its translation is CASSLWTVPNQPQHF.

The chain uses TRBV2 and TRBJ2-7, with 7 bases lining up with TRBD1. The CDR3 has 12 residues. Germline values: CDR1 SNHLY, CDR2 FYNNEI. V shed 6 bases and J 6 bases; nucleotides not matched to a gene: 5. The CDR3 region has the DNA TGTGCCAGCAGCGTTACAGGGGTCGAGCAGTACTTC. Translation: CASSVTGVEQYF. Combining the CDR3 with reference TRBV2 and TRBJ2-7 gives the whole variable domain EPEVTQTPSHQVTQMGQEVILRCVPISNHLYFYWYRQILGQKVEFLVSFYNNEISEKSEIFDDQFSVERPDGSNFTLKIRSTKLEDSAMYFCASSVTGVEQYFGPGTRLTVT.

V and J are TRBV30 and TRBJ1-3; D is unclear. V was clipped by 0 bases and J by 1 base, with 13 bases between them. There are 16 residues in the CDR3. CDR1 GTSNPN and CDR2 SVGIG come from the germline V gene (reference sequence). The CDR3 DNA reads as TGTGCCTGGAGTGTACCACGTTCCGGTTCTGGAAACACCATATATTTT. It codes for CAWSVPRSGSGNTIYF.

This clone was observed a single time. V is TRBV27 and J is TRBJ1-1, with a weak D call TRBD1 (6 bases). Between the trimmed V and J ends, which lost 5 bases and 4 bases, there was a span of 17 bases. CDR3 length: 15 amino acids. CDR1 MNHEY and CDR2 SMNVEV come from the germline V gene (reference sequence). CDR3 in DNA: TGTGCCAGCAGTCCCCGGACAGTGGCTGGCACTGAAGCTTTCTTT. It encodes CASSPRTVAGTEAFF.

This clone turned up a few times. The CDR3 loop is CASSLAQGDGETQYF. The CDR3 coding sequence is TGTGCCAGCAGCTTAGCACAGGGGGATGGAGAGACCCAGTACTTC. V and J are TRBV11-3 and TRBJ2-5, with TRBD1 matching over 8 bases. From germline, CDR1 is SGHNT and CDR2 YENEEA. Trimming at V came to 1 base and at J to 4 bases, leaving 5 bases not matched to a gene. There are 15 residues in the CDR3. Using reference TRBV11-3 and TRBJ2-5 for the parts outside the CDR3, the full variable domain is EAGVVQSPRYKIIEKKQPVAFWCNPISGHNTLYWYLQNLGQGPELLIRYENEEAVDDSQLPKDRFSAERLKGVDSTLKIQPAELGDSAVYLCASSLAQGDGETQYFGPGTRLLVL.

CDR3 loop: CAARRGEAPGTSDADTQYF. In nucleotides, the CDR3 is TGTGCCGCCAGACGGGGGGAGGCGCCCGGGACTAGCGACGCAGATACGCAGTATTTT. The V gene is TRBV2, the J gene TRBJ2-3; 10 bases line up with TRBD2. Germline CDR1 and CDR2: SNHLY and FYNNEI. V was clipped by 11 bases and J by 4 bases; unmatched bases: 24. CDR3 size: 19 residues. The full variable domain, completed using reference TRBV2 and TRBJ2-3, is EPEVTQTPSHQVTQMGQEVILRCVPISNHLYFYWYRQILGQKVEFLVSFYNNEISEKSEIFDDQFSVERPDGSNFTLKIRSTKLEDSAMYFCAARRGEAPGTSDADTQYFGPGTRLTVL.

The gene calls are TRBV4-2 and TRBJ2-3, with 10 nucleotides matching TRBD2. The germline CDR1 and CDR2 sequences are LGHNA and YNFKEQ. This CDR3 has 18 residues. Trimming cost V 1 base and J 0 bases; bases outside gene matches: 7. This chain's CDR3 is CASSQVTASGGSTDTQYF. In DNA form, the CDR3 reads TGTGCCAGCAGCCAAGTTACGGCTAGCGGGGGTAGCACAGATACGCAGTATTTT.

For this clone: This sample includes further DNA sequences coding for the same CDR3. This chain uses TRBV5-5 with TRBJ1-2; D ambiguous. The CDR3 loop spans 13 amino acids. Per germline, CDR1 SGHKS and CDR2 YYEKEE (reference sequence). Between the trimmed V and J ends, which lost 5 bases and 3 bases, there was a span of 11 bases. In DNA form, the CDR3 reads TGTGCCAGCAGTTACGACGGGGACTATGGCTACACCTTC. Its translation is CASSYDGDYGYTF. The full variable domain, completed using reference TRBV5-5 and TRBJ1-2, is DAGVTQSPTHLIKTRGQQVTLRCSPISGHKSVSWYQQVLGQGPQFIFQYYEKEERGRGNFPDRFSARQFPNYSSELNVNALLLGDSALYLCASSYDGDYGYTFGSGTRLTVV.

The chain has TRBV27 and TRBJ2-7; 12 bases align to TRBD1. The CDR3 contains 16 residues. CDR1 is MNHEY, CDR2 SMNVEV, per germline (reference sequence). With V trimmed by 5 bases and J by 4 bases, 9 bases remained unmatched. As DNA, the CDR3 is TGTGCCAGCAGTAAAATCCGGGACAGGGGGCCATACGAGCAGTACTTC. This translates into CASSKIRDRGPYEQYF.